The clone carrying this T cell receptor (beta chain) was observed at least ten times. Its antigen is currently unknown. Universal primer sites and UMIs were introduced during 5'RACE template-switching synthesis of TCR cDNA. A single record per CDR3 protein comes from TCRdb applying MiXCR to the 5' RACE reads. There are roughly 260,000 distinct CDR3 sequences in the sample; 13% occur only once, and 0.4% to 0.55% lies in the top ten. The data are from a study of T cells after yellow fever vaccination. Study-wide findings and caveats: Most clones from primary vaccination resurfaced after the booster (around 95% CD4, approximately 87% CD8).

V lost 0 bases and J 4 bases, leaving 6 bases between the germline ends. The germline V gene has CDR1 SGHTA and CDR2 FQGNSA. This CDR3 has 14 amino acids. The chain has TRBV7-2 and TRBJ2-2, with D perhaps matching TRBD1 (6 bases). This TCR was recovered from a man aged 30-40 years who received the YFV17D yellow fever vaccine. The sequencing used CD4+ T cells sorted from PBMCs, collected 45 days after the yellow fever booster vaccination. Here the CDR3 DNA reads TGTGCCAGCAGCTTAGCAGGGGGCACCGGGGAGCTGTTTTTT. Protein: CASSLAGGTGELFF.